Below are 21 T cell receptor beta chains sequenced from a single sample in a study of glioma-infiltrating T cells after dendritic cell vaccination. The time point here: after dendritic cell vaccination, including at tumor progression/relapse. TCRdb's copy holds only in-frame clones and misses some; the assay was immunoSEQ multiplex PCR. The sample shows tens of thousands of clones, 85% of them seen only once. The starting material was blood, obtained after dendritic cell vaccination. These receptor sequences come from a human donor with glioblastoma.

The CDR3 bases are TGTGCCAGCTCACCGAGAGGACTGACGAACACCGGGGAGCTGTTTTTT. It translates to CASSPRGLTNTGELFF. V usage is TRBV18 and J usage is TRBJ2-2, with TRBD2 as a possible D gene (5 bases). The CDR3 has 16 amino acids. V was shortened by 3 bases and J by 0 bases, with 11 bases between the two germline ends. CDR1 is KGHSH and CDR2 is LQKENI in the germline V gene.

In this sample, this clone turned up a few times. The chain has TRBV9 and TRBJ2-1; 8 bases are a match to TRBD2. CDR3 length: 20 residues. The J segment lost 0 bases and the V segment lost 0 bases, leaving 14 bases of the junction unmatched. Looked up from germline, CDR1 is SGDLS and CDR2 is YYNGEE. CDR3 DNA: TGTGCCAGCAGCGTAGGTGGGCGGGGGGCCCTCCCAAGCTCCTACAATGAGCAGTTCTTC. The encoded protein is CASSVGGRGALPSSYNEQFF.

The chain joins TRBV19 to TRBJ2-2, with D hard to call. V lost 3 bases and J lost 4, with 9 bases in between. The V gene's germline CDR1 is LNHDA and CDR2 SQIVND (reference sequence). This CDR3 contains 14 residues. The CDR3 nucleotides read TGTGCCAGTAGTATGGGCACCCTCACCGGGGAGCTGTTTTTT. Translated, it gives CASSMGTLTGELFF. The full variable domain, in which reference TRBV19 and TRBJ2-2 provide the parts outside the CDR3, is DGGITQSPKYLFRKEGQNVTLSCEQNLNHDAMYWYRQDPGQGLRLIYYSQIVNDFQKGDIAEGYSVSREKKESFPLTVTSAQKNPTAFYLCASSMGTLTGELFFGEGSRLTVL.

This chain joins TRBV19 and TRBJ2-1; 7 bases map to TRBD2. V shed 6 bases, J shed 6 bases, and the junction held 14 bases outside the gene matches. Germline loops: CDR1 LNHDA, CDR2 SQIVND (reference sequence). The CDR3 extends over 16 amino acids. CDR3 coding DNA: TGTGCCAGTAGCCAAAAAGGGACTAACTGGGGCAATGAGCAGTTCTTC. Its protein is CASSQKGTNWGNEQFF.

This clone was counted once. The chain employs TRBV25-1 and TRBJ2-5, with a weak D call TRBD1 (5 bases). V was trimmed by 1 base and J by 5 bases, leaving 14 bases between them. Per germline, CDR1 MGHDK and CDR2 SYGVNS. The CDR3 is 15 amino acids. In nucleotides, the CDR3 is TGTGCCAGCAGTGAATGGGCAGGGATTGCGGAGACCCAGTACTTC. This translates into CASSEWAGIAETQYF.

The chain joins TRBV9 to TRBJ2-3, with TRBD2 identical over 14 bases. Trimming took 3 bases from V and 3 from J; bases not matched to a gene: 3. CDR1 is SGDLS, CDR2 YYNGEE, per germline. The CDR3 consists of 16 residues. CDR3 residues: CASSETSGRVTDTQYF. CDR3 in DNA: TGTGCCAGCAGCGAGACTAGCGGGAGGGTTACAGATACGCAGTATTTT.

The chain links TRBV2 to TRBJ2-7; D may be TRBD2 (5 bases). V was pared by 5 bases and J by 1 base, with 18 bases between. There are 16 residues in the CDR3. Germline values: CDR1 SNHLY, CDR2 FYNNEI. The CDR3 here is CASSPVAGDLSYEQYF. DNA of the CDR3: TGTGCCAGCAGTCCGGTGGCGGGCGACCTATCCTACGAGCAGTACTTC.

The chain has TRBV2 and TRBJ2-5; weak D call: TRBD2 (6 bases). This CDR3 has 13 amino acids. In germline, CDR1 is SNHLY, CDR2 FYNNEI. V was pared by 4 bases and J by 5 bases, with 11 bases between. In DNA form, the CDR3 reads TGTGCCAGCAGTGTCGGGGACTTGGAGACCCAGTACTTC. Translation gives CASSVGDLETQYF.

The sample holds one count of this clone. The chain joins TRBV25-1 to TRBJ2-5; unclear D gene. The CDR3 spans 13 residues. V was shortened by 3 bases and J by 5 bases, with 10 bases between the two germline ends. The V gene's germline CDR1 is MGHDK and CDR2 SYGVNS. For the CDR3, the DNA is TGTGCCAGCAGTGATAGCAGAATCGAGACCCAGTACTTC. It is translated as CASSDSRIETQYF.

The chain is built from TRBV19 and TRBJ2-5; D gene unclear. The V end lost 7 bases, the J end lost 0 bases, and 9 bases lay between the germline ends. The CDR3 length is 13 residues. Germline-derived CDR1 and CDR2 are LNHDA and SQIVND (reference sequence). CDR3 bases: TGTGCCAGTACGTCAGGCAACCAAGAGACCCAGTACTTC. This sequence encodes CASTSGNQETQYF.

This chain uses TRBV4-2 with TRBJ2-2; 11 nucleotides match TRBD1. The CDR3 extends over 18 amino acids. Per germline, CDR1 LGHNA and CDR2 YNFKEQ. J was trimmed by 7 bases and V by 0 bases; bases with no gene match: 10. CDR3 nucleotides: TGTGCCAGCAGCCAAGATGTTTTGGGACAGGGGGTAATCGGGGAGCTGTTTTTT. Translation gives CASSQDVLGQGVIGELFF.

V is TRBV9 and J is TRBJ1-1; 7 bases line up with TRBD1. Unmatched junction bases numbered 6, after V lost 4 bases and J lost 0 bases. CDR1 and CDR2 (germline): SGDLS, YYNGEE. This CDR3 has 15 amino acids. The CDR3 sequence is CASSPGQDMNTEAFF. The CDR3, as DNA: TGTGCCAGCAGCCCAGGACAGGACATGAACACTGAAGCTTTCTTT.

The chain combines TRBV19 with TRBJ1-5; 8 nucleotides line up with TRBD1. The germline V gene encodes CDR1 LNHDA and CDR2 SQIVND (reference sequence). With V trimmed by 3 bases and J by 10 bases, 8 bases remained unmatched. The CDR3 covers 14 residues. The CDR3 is CASSMTGQGKPQHF. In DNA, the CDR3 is TGTGCCAGTAGTATGACCGGACAGGGAAAACCCCAGCATTTT.

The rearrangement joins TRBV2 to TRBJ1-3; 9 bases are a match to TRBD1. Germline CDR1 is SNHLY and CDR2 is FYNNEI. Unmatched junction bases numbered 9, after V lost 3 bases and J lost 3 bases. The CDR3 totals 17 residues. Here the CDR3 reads CASSEFRQGDFGNTIYF. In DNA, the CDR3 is TGTGCCAGCAGTGAGTTTCGACAGGGGGATTTTGGAAACACCATATATTTT.

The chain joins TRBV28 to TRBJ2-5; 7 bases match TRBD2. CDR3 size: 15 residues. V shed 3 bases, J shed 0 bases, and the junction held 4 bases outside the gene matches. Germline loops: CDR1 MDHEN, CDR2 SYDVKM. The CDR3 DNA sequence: TGTGCCAGCAGTTTTACCGGGACTAACCAAGAGACCCAGTACTTC. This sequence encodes CASSFTGTNQETQYF.

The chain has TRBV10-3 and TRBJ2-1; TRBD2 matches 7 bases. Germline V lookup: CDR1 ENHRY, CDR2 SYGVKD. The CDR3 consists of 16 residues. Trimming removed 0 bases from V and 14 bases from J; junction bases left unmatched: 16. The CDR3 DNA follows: TGTGCCATCAGTGAGTCGAAGGCTAGCGGCCCGGGGGTTGAGTTCTTC. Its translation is CAISESKASGPGVEFF.

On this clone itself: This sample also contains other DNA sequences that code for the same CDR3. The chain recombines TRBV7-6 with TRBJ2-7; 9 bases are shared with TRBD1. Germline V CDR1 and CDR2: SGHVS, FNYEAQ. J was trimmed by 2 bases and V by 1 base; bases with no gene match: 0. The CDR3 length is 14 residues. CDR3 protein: CASSLDRGPYEQYF. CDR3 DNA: TGTGCCAGCAGCTTAGACAGGGGGCCCTACGAGCAGTACTTC.

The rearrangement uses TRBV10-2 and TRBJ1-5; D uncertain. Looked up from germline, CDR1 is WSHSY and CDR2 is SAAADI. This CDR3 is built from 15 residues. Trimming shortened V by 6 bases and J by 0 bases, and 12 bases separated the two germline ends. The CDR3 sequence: CASSSPEASNQPQHF. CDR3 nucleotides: TGCGCCAGCAGCTCCCCGGAGGCTAGCAATCAGCCCCAGCATTTT.

CDR3 in amino acids: CASSLGGTGDQPQHF. In DNA form, the CDR3 reads TGTGCCAGCAGCTTAGGGGGGACAGGGGATCAGCCCCAGCATTTT. V and J are TRBV13 and TRBJ1-5; 10 bases map to TRBD1. V lost 0 bases and J lost 5; bases outside the gene matches: 1. CDR1 and CDR2 from the germline V gene are PRHDT and FYEKMQ (reference sequence). This CDR3 has 15 residues.

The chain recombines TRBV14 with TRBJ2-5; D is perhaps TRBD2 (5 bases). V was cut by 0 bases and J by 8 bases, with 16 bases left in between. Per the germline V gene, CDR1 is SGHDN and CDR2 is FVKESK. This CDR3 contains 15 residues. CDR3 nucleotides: TGTGCCAGCAGCCAAGAAGGAGGACTGGTGGCAACCCAGTACTTC. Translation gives CASSQEGGLVATQYF.

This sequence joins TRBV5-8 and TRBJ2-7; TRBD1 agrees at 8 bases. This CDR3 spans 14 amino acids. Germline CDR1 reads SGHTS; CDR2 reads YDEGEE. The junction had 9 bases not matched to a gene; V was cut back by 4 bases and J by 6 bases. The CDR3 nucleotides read TGTGCCAGCAGCCAAAACAGGGGGTCGGGCGAGCAGTACTTC. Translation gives CASSQNRGSGEQYF.